This T cell receptor beta chain was identified during a study of CD8+CD57+ T cells in acquired aplastic anemia. Study in general: The DNA of sorted CD4+ and CD8+ cells averaged approximately 3.3 ug. General observations from the study: The study identified 25 to 30 CD8+ CDR3 sequences shared by patients and controls. The CD8+ Simpson's diversity of patients and controls was not significantly different.

Genomic DNA was employed as the template in profiling TCR beta VDJ and CDR3. MiXCR, run by TCRdb on the reads, gives a single entry per CDR3 protein. The sample contains roughly 250,000 distinct CDR3 sequences, around 43% of which appear only once. This clonotype was picked up many times. What it binds is unknown. The V gene lost 5 bases and the J gene lost 9 bases, with 16 bases spanning the gap. Germline V lookup: CDR1 SGHAT, CDR2 FQNNGV. This CDR3 is built from 13 residues. Patients included in sequencing had previously demonstrated CD8+CD57+ cell expansion by flow cytometry. The diagnosis in all patients was severe acquired aplastic anemia.

This TCR was recovered from a human donor with aplastic anemia. Material: sorted CD4+, CD8+, or CD8+CD57+ T cells (not recorded which) from PBMCs. The chain recombines TRBV11-2 with TRBJ1-1; a possible D gene is TRBD1 (6 bases). The CDR3 DNA reads TGTGCCAGCAGCGAAGTCCAGGGGATCCAAGCTTTCTTT. This translates into CASSEVQGIQAFF.